This T cell receptor beta chain appears in the sequencing data of a study of CD8 T cells in Susac syndrome (dated by TCRdb to the late 2010s). For context, the study as a whole: Repertoire sequencing was used to test whether CD8+ T cell activation and differentiation in Susac syndrome was antigen driven. Clonality of the CD8+ T cell repertoire was compared between roughly 13 healthy donors, some 14 Susac syndrome patients and 15 multiple sclerosis patients. Points the paper makes about the study in general: The number of individuals in the TCR sequencing and HLA analysis was recognized as being relatively small.

RNA was extracted using the RNeasy kit, and about 0.5 to 1 ug of the RNA was reverse transcribed with random hexamers. TCR beta CDR3 regions were amplified with the immunoSEQ multiplex PCR assay covering 54 Vbeta and 13 Jbeta segments. Bias from PCR amplification was corrected by using a synthetic template baseline for primer optimization and for computational correction. In the paper's pipeline: Reads were assigned to V, D and J genes according to IMGT and analyzed in immunoSEQ Analyzer, with only productive sequences retained. To calculate clonality, Shannon entropy was normalized by log2 of the number of productive unique sequences and then subtracted from one. For each patient and control, public and private clones were evaluated within the 100 most prevalent clones. A clone was defined as Susac-specific if it was absent from the healthy and MS cohorts, from 1052 published viral clones and from other ImmuneACCESS disease sequences. TCRdb's own reprocessing of the public reads used fastp at Q25 and MiXCR and kept productive beta chains. Records with the same CDR3 protein are collapsed into one entry carrying the most frequent genes and DNA. TCRdb's processing, not the study's, gives the V and J calls here. This sample has around 190,000 distinct CDR3 sequences in its table, and 85% to 95% of those were observed once. 0.16% of the sample is taken by the ten largest.

High-throughput TCR beta sequencing profiled peripheral blood CD8+ and CD4+ T cells from healthy donors, Susac syndrome patients and multiple sclerosis patients. The multiple sclerosis controls were treatment-naive patients who had stable or active relapsing-remitting disease and met the revised McDonald criteria. CD8+ TEMRA cells were enriched by FACS, while bulk CD8+ and CD4+ T cells were purified by magnetic negative isolation. Blood was drawn into EDTA tubes, processed within 24 hours, and PBMCs were isolated by density gradient centrifugation. PBMCs intended for TCR sequencing were cryopreserved in liquid nitrogen and were subsequently thawed in a 37 degrees C water bath. The sorted or isolated CD4+, CD8+ and CD8+ TEMRA cells reached a purity of at least 90%. Concerning this clonotype: The antigen this receptor binds is unknown. No much larger clonotype is one base removed from it; base qualities were not supplied.

V has 1 base trimmed and J has 3 bases trimmed; junction bases matching no gene number 3. The CDR3 holds 13 amino acids from the cysteine to the phenylalanine. Only the CDR3 region is kept as DNA, spanning 39 bases read in frame from base 1. CDR1 and CDR2 are drawn from the germline V gene (reference sequence): GTSNPN, SVGIG. The TCR originated in a human donor with multiple sclerosis. Sequenced: CD8+ T cells from PBMCs. In this chain, TRBV30 is recombined with TRBJ2-7, with TRBD1 identical over 7 junction bases. The encoded CDR3 is CAWSGDRFYEQYF. The nucleotide sequence reads as follows: TGTGCCTGGAGTGGGGACAGATTCTACGAGCAGTACTTC.